These T cell receptor beta chains were read from a single sample in a study of CD8 T cells in ankylosing spondylitis. TCRdb ran MiXCR on the 5' RACE reads and lists one entry per CDR3 protein. The sample lists about 160,000 distinct CDR3 sequences; around 9.6% were seen once. The sequencing input was blood, either unsorted or a sorted T cell fraction (not recorded which). These receptors originate from a female donor with ankylosing spondylitis or in good health (not recorded which). CDR3s include the opening cysteine and the closing phenylalanine or tryptophan. D genes are given only for firm matches. Clone size is shown for a subset of rows, as once, few, many or a class of expanded clone.

CDR3 length,D gene,clone size,V gene,J gene,CDR3 DNA,CDR3 protein
12,TRBD1,NA,TRBV30,TRBJ2-7,TGTGCCGGGGACAAGGACAGGGGCGAGCAGTACTTC,CAGDKDRGEQYF
15,NA,many,TRBV27,TRBJ2-1,TGTGCCAGCAGTCGTGCCGGGACTGGACCGAATGAGCAGTTCTTC,CASSRAGTGPNEQFF
18,TRBD2,NA,TRBV4-1,TRBJ2-1,TGCGCCAGCAGCCAAGAAGGGGGACTAGCGGGACTCCTCGGTGAGCAGTTCTTC,CASSQEGGLAGLLGEQFF
15,NA,NA,TRBV4-2,TRBJ1-3,TGTGCCAGCAGCCAAGAAATGGGGTCTGGAAACACCATATATTTT,CASSQEMGSGNTIYF
12,NA,NA,TRBV27,TRBJ1-1,TGTGCCAGCAGTCTCTTGGGAGGGGGAGCTTTCTTT,CASSLLGGGAFF
17,TRBD1,few,TRBV7-9,TRBJ2-3,TGTGCCAGCAGCCTCGGACAGGGTGGAATTAGCACAGATACGCAGTATTTT,CASSLGQGGISTDTQYF
14,TRBD1,NA,TRBV7-9,TRBJ2-7,TGTGCCACTGAGAGGGGACAGGGGGCCGACGAGCAGTACTTC,CATERGQGADEQYF
16,NA,few,TRBV27,TRBJ1-5,TGTGCCAGCAGTTCGCGCCCCGGGGATAGCAATCAGCCCCAGCATTTT,CASSSRPGDSNQPQHF
14,NA,NA,TRBV29-1,TRBJ2-2,TGCAGCGTCCCTTCTAGTGACGGCCCCGGGGAGCTGTTTTTT,CSVPSSDGPGELFF
13,NA,few,TRBV28,TRBJ1-2,TGTGCCAGCAGTTTAGAAGGGATCTATGGCTACACCTTC,CASSLEGIYGYTF
12,NA,many,TRBV5-1,TRBJ2-7,TGCGCCAGCAGCGGGTTCACCTACGAGCAGTACTTC,CASSGFTYEQYF
17,TRBD2,few,TRBV27,TRBJ2-3,TGTGCCAGCAGTTCCCCATTGGGGGAGGGTGGGACAGATACGCAGTATTTT,CASSSPLGEGGTDTQYF
14,NA,NA,TRBV7-8,TRBJ1-5,TGTGCCAGCAGCTTAGTTCCCGATAATCAGCCCCAGCATTTT,CASSLVPDNQPQHF
11,NA,NA,TRBV6-5,TRBJ1-2,TGTGCCAGCATTGGTAACTATGGCTACACCTTC,CASIGNYGYTF
14,TRBD1,many,TRBV2,TRBJ1-2,TGTGCCAGCAGCGAACTAACAGGGGCCTTCGACTACACCTTC,CASSELTGAFDYTF
16,TRBD2,many,TRBV20-1,TRBJ2-2,TGCAGTGCTAGAGACCCCAGCGGGAGTTTCACCGGGGAGCTGTTTTTT,CSARDPSGSFTGELFF
12,NA,NA,TRBV2,TRBJ2-5,TGTGCCAGCACCGATTTAAAAGAGACCCAGTACTTC,CASTDLKETQYF